Listed below are T cell receptor beta chains from one sample, sequenced in a study of T cell changes during pregnancy in multiple sclerosis. Method: immunoSEQ multiplex PCR; TCRdb's copy keeps in-frame clones and lacks some. The sample yields around 21,000 clones, more than 85% seen once. Source: CD8+ T cells from peripheral blood mononuclear cells, taken in the first trimester of pregnancy. These receptors all stem from a female donor with multiple sclerosis, enrolled in a pregnancy study. CDR3s include the opening cysteine and the closing phenylalanine or tryptophan. Each record gives: V gene, J gene, CDR3 protein.

TRBV15	TRBJ2-7	CATSRDGADSSNLYEQYF
TRBV28	TRBJ2-3	CASSPLGLAGGGTDTQYF
TRBV5-1	TRBJ2-1	CASSLWDRGSYNEQFF
TRBV5-1	TRBJ2-5	CASSLGGQVGYQETQYF
TRBV4-3	TRBJ2-7	CASSQDRWVYEQYF
TRBV27	TRBJ2-1	CASSLDLAGVNEQFF
TRBV4-3	TRBJ2-2	CASSQDGEITGELFF
TRBV9	TRBJ1-5	CASSARRTQHF
TRBV25-1	TRBJ2-7	CASSPTGGQGRGGYEQYF
TRBV2	TRBJ2-7	CASMLVYEQYF
TRBV6-5	TRBJ2-4	CASSYSPGGKNIQYF
TRBV27	TRBJ2-7	CASRSNLTSDPTSYEQYF
TRBV5-4	TRBJ1-1	CASSLGDRNTEAFF
TRBV4-1	TRBJ1-4	CASSQGGEGEKLFF
TRBV9	TRBJ2-7	CASGQTPGAYEQYF
TRBV6-4	TRBJ2-3	CASSSGTSTDTQYF
TRBV19	TRBJ2-3	CASSIYTQGSDTQYF
TRBV29-1	TRBJ2-2	CSVEGRVTGELFF
TRBV19	TRBJ1-1	CASSKANAEAFF
TRBV29-1	TRBJ2-3	CSVRQVISTDTQYF